This entry lists 19 T cell receptor beta chains sequenced from one sample in a study of T cell changes during pregnancy in multiple sclerosis (dated by TCRdb to between 2018 and 2021). Library preparation employed the immunoSEQ multiplex PCR assay. TCRdb took over this immuneACCESS table, retaining in-frame rearrangements with V and J assigned. Such tables are incomplete; in checked studies, under half of the missing clones stem from an unresolved V gene, and the remainder is unexplained. The sample profile shows 50,000 or so clones; under 95% of them were found once. The top ten clones comprise around 0.58% of the sample. The input for sequencing was CD4+ T cells from peripheral blood mononuclear cells, taken in the second trimester of pregnancy. These receptors all stem from a female donor with multiple sclerosis, enrolled in a pregnancy study.

The chain employs TRBV5-6 and TRBJ1-3; 7 nucleotides match TRBD1. Trimming took 4 bases from V and 3 from J; bases not matched to a gene: 7. Germline V gives CDR1 SGHDT, CDR2 YYEEEE. CDR3 length equals 15 residues. This CDR3 is CASSTGTVGGNTIYF. CDR3 DNA sequence: TGTGCCAGCAGCACCGGGACAGTAGGTGGAAACACCATATATTTT.

The chain has TRBV30 and TRBJ1-1, with 9 bases lining up with TRBD1. V was pared by 3 bases and J by 1 base, with 3 bases of the junction left unmatched. CDR3 length equals 14 residues. Germline CDR1 reads GTSNPN; CDR2 reads SVGIG (reference sequence). The CDR3 DNA sequence: TGTGCCTGGAGAGGGGACAGGGAGAACACTGAAGCTTTCTTT. This gives the protein CAWRGDRENTEAFF.

This chain connects TRBV4-3 to TRBJ2-7; TRBD1 is a possible D gene (5 bases). In germline, CDR1 is LGHNA, CDR2 YSLEER. V was cut by 1 base and J by 2 bases, with 9 bases left in between. There are 14 residues in the CDR3. The CDR3 DNA is TGCGCCAGCAGCCAAGGATGGGGCACCTACGAGCAGTACTTC. This codes for CASSQGWGTYEQYF.

This chain links TRBV19 with TRBJ1-2; D perhaps matches TRBD1 (6 bases). CDR1 is LNHDA, CDR2 SQIVND, per germline (reference sequence). The CDR3 contains 14 residues. Trimming stripped 5 bases from V and 2 bases from J, with 12 bases between. CDR3 amino acids: CASSVIRGNYGYTF. The CDR3 nucleotides read TGTGCCAGTAGTGTCATCAGGGGCAACTATGGCTACACCTTC.

The V call is TRBV9, the J call TRBJ2-5, with 14 bases lining up with TRBD2. The CDR3 totals 17 residues. The germline CDR1 and CDR2 sequences are SGDLS and YYNGEE. J was trimmed by 6 bases and V by 4 bases; bases with no gene match: 11. CDR3 amino acids: CASSISGTSGGGKTQYF. CDR3 DNA sequence: TGTGCCAGCAGCATCTCCGGGACTAGCGGGGGAGGGAAGACCCAGTACTTC.

This clone was counted a few times. The rearrangement links TRBV6-1 to TRBJ1-6, with 7 nucleotides matching TRBD1. Germline CDR1 is MNHNS and CDR2 is SASEGT. After removal of 2 bases from V and 3 bases from J, the junction contained 7 bases not matched to a gene. This CDR3 region has 17 residues. CDR3 amino acids: CASSELGTVSYNSPLHF. CDR3 coding DNA: TGTGCCAGCAGTGAACTTGGGACAGTAAGCTATAATTCACCCCTCCACTTT.

V and J are TRBV6-6 and TRBJ1-1, with 11 bases aligning to TRBD1. V lost 0 bases and J lost 11; bases outside the gene matches: 5. The CDR3 has 14 amino acids. The germline V gene has CDR1 MNHNY and CDR2 SVGAGI (reference sequence). CDR3 sequence: CASSYSGQGETAFF. CDR3 in DNA: TGTGCCAGCAGTTACTCGGGACAGGGGGAAACGGCTTTCTTT.

The V and J genes are TRBV5-1 and TRBJ2-7; maybe TRBD1 (6 bases). The CDR3 consists of 14 residues. CDR1 is SGHRS and CDR2 is YFSETQ in the germline V gene. The V gene lost 0 bases and the J gene lost 2 bases, with 9 bases spanning the gap. The CDR3 loop is CASSLVTGPYEQYF. CDR3 nucleotides: TGCGCCAGCAGCTTGGTGACAGGACCCTACGAGCAGTACTTC.

The sample holds one count of this clone. The rearrangement joins TRBV7-2 to TRBJ2-1; D not certain. Trimming removed 5 bases from V and 4 bases from J, with 6 bases in between. Germline V CDR1 and CDR2: SGHTA, FQGNSA. The CDR3 spans 12 residues. The CDR3 is CASSPRYNEQFF. As DNA, the CDR3 is TGTGCCAGCAGCCCCCGTTACAATGAGCAGTTCTTC.

This clone was detected once. The chain recombines TRBV9 with TRBJ2-3; D might be TRBD2 (6 bases). CDR1 is SGDLS, CDR2 YYNGEE, per germline. V dropped 4 bases and J dropped 0 bases, with 15 bases sitting between them. There are 16 residues in the CDR3. CDR3 in DNA: TGTGCCAGCAGCACGAAGAGCGGGTCGAGCACAGATACGCAGTATTTT. This gives the protein CASSTKSGSSTDTQYF.

This chain uses TRBV19 with TRBJ1-1; possibly TRBD1 for D (6 bases). V was cut by 5 bases and J by 4 bases, with 17 bases left in between. CDR1 and CDR2 from the germline V gene are LNHDA and SQIVND (reference sequence). The CDR3 is 15 residues long. Here the CDR3 DNA reads TGTGCCAGTAGTCTACAGGGAGATCCGATCACTGAAGCTTTCTTT. This encodes CASSLQGDPITEAFF.

The J gene is TRBJ2-7, the V gene TRBV27; the match to TRBD2 covers 7 bases. J lost 6 bases, V lost 2 bases, and 4 bases had no gene match. The CDR3 consists of 13 residues. Per the germline V gene, CDR1 is MNHEY and CDR2 is SMNVEV (reference sequence). The CDR3 region has the DNA TGTGCCAGCAGTTTAGTATGGGGGGGCGAGCAGTACTTC. Its translation is CASSLVWGGEQYF.

The chain combines TRBV10-3 with TRBJ1-4, with D possibly being TRBD1 (6 bases). The CDR3 consists of 14 residues. V was pared by 0 bases and J by 11 bases, with 13 bases between. Germline CDR1 ENHRY, CDR2 SYGVKD. Here the CDR3 reads CAISESGAAGKLFF. DNA for the CDR3: TGTGCCATCAGTGAGTCGGGGGCGGCAGGGAAACTGTTTTTT.

The rearrangement joins TRBV19 to TRBJ2-6; perhaps TRBD1 as D (6 bases). Germline lookup yields CDR1 LNHDA and CDR2 SQIVND (reference sequence). V gave up 6 bases and J gave up 4 bases, with 10 bases separating them. The CDR3 consists of 14 residues. The CDR3 sequence is CASRTGYGANVLTF. For the CDR3, the DNA is TGTGCCAGTAGAACAGGGTACGGGGCCAACGTCCTGACTTTC. The full variable domain, with the rest looked up from reference TRBV19 and TRBJ2-6, is DGGITQSPKYLFRKEGQNVTLSCEQNLNHDAMYWYRQDPGQGLRLIYYSQIVNDFQKGDIAEGYSVSREKKESFPLTVTSAQKNPTAFYLCASRTGYGANVLTFGAGSRLTVL.

The J gene is TRBJ1-1, the V gene TRBV7-2; the match to TRBD1 covers 8 bases. V shed 5 bases and J 4 bases; nucleotides not matched to a gene: 6. CDR3 size: 14 residues. The germline V gene has CDR1 SGHTA and CDR2 FQGNSA. CDR3 bases: TGTGCCAGCAGCAGAGACAGGGGTTCCACTGAAGCTTTCTTT. It is translated as CASSRDRGSTEAFF. Combining the CDR3 with reference TRBV7-2 and TRBJ1-1 gives the whole variable domain GAGVSQSPSNKVTEKGKDVELRCDPISGHTALYWYRQSLGQGLEFLIYFQGNSAPDKSGLPSDRFSAERTGGSVSTLTIQRTQQEDSAVYLCASSRDRGSTEAFFGQGTRLTVV.

The rearrangement links TRBV9 to TRBJ1-2; a possible D gene is TRBD1 (5 bases). Germline V lookup: CDR1 SGDLS, CDR2 YYNGEE. This CDR3 contains 14 residues. Deletions cut 3 bases from V and 2 bases from J, with 11 bases between. CDR3 in amino acids: CASSGRDWNYGYTF. As DNA, the CDR3 is TGTGCCAGCAGCGGTCGGGACTGGAACTATGGCTACACCTTC.

The V gene is TRBV18, the J gene TRBJ1-5; 10 bases align to TRBD1. V dropped 5 bases and J dropped 0; count of bases not matched to a gene: 16. This CDR3 comprises 20 residues. The germline V gene has CDR1 KGHSH and CDR2 LQKENI. CDR3 amino acids: CASSSLVRQGADYSNQPQHF. CDR3 bases: TGTGCCAGCTCATCGCTGGTGAGACAGGGGGCGGATTATAGCAATCAGCCCCAGCATTTT. Full variable domain (remainder filled in from reference TRBV18 and TRBJ1-5): NAGVMQNPRHLVRRRGQEARLRCSPMKGHSHVYWYRQLPEEGLKFMVYLQKENIIDESGMPKERFSAEFPKEGPSILRIQQVVRGDSAAYFCASSSLVRQGADYSNQPQHFGDGTRLSIL.

This chain connects TRBV9 to TRBJ1-2, with D possibly matching TRBD1 (5 bases). Germline CDR1 and CDR2: SGDLS and YYNGEE. There are 13 residues in the CDR3. Trimming removed 4 bases at V and 5 bases at J, with 12 bases between. The CDR3 nucleotides are TGTGCCAGCAGCAAAGGGGCCGGGTATGGCTACACCTTC. Residues: CASSKGAGYGYTF.

The chain combines TRBV19 with TRBJ2-7; 9 bases line up with TRBD1. V was clipped by 5 bases and J by 1 base; unmatched bases: 9. CDR1 and CDR2 from the germline V gene are LNHDA and SQIVND (reference sequence). This CDR3 contains 16 residues. CDR3 DNA sequence: TGTGCCAGTAGTCCCGGGACAGGGATTTTTTCCTACGAGCAGTACTTC. This encodes CASSPGTGIFSYEQYF.